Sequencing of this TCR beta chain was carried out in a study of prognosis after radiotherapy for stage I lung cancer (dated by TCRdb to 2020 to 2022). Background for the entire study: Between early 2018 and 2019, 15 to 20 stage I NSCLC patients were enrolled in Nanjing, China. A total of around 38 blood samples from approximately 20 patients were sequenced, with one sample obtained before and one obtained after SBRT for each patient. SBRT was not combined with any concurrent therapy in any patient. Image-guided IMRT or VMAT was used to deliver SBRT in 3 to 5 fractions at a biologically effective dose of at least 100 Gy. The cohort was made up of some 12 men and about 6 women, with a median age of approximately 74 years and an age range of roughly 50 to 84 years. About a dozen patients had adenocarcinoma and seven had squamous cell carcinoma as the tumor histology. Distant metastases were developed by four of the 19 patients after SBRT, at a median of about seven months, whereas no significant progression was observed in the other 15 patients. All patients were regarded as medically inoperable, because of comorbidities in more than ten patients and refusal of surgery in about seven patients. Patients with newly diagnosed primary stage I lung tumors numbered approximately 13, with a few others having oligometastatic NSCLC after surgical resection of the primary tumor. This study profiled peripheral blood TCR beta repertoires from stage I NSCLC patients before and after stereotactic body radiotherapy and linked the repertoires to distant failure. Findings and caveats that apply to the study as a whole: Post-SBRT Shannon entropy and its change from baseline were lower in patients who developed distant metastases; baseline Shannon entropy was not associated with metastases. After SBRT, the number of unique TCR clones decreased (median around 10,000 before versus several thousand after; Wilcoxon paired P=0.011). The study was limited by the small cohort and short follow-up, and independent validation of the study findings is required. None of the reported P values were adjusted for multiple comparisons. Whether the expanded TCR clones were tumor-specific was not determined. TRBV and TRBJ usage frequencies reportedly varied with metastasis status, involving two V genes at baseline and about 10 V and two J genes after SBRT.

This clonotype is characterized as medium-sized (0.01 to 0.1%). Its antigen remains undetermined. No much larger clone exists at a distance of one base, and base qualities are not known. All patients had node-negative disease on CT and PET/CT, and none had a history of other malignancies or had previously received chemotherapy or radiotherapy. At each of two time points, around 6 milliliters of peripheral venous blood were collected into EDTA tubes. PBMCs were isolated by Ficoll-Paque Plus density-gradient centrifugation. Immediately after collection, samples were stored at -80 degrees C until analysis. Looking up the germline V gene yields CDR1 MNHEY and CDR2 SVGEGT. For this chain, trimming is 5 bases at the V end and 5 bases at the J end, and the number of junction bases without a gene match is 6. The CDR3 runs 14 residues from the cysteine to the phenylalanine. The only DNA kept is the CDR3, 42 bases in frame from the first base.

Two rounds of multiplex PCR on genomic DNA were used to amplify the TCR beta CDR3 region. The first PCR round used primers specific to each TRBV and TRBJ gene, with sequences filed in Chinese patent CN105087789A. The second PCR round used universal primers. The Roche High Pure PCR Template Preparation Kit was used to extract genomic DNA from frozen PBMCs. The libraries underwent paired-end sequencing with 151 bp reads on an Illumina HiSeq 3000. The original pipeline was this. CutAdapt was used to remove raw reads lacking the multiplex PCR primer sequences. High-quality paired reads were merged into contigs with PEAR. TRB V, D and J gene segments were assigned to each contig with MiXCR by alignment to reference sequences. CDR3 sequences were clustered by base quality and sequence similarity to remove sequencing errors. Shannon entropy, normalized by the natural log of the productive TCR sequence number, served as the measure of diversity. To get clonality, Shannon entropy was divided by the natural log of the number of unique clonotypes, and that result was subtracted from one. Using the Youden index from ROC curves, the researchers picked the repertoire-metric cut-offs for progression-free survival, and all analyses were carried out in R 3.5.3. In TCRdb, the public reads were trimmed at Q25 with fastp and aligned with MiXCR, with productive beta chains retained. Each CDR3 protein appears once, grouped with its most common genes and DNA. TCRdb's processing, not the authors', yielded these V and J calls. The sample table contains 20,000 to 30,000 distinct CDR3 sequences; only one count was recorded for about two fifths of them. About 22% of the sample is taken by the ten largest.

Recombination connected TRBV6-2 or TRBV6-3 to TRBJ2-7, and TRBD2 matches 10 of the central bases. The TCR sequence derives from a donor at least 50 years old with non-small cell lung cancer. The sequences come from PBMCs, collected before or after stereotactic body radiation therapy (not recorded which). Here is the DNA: TGTGCCAGCAGTGAACTAAGCGGGAGGGACGAGCAGTACTTC. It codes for CASSELSGRDEQYF.